The following is a TCR beta chain sequence with its context. What this receptor recognizes is not known. No qualities accompany the bases; no much larger clone lies one base away. The source of the sample is a study of blood T cell repertoires in COVID-19 (dated by TCRdb to about 2020). For the study in its entirety: The collaborator samples originated in the United States, Italy and Spain and spanned the acute and convalescent phases of COVID-19. The prospective study material was composed of cDNA or gDNA derived from T cells, B-cell-depleted T cells, or PBMCs. Subjects who had been exposed to COVID-19, were actively infected with it, or had recovered from it provided the deeply sampled blood TCRbeta repertoires that made up the dataset. The repertoires were made available in a free public database intended to serve as a resource for research on the immune response to SARS-CoV-2. The samples were drawn from the first 160 participants of the ongoing ImmuneRACE study and from some 1,300 subjects provided by 6 global collaborators. A de-identified subject ID, COVID-19 status, age in years and sex were almost always included in the sample metadata. Where available, HLA class I and class II types were taken from metadata supplied by the sample provider and were not determined by assay-based typing. General findings and caveats noted by the study authors: The quantity of clinical and demographic metadata differed by source and by participant and was supplied without curation.

Collaborating institutions collected whole blood in K2EDTA tubes following their own protocols. Collaborator samples were shipped for TCRbeta analysis as frozen whole blood, isolated PBMCs, or DNA extracted from either sample type. Per the germline V gene, SGDLS is the CDR1 and YYNGEE is the CDR2. Inclusive of the bounding cysteine and phenylalanine, the CDR3 is 15 residues long. The sequence is cut down to CDR3 DNA, 45 bases in frame from base 1. Clipping removes 3 bases from V and 2 bases from J, with 8 as the unmatched junction base count. TCRbeta CDR3 regions were amplified from genomic DNA using the immunoSEQ Assay, a bias-controlled multiplex PCR. The original methods were these. The number of nucleated cells in each sample was estimated from the amplification of reference gene primers within the assay. Sequence reads were collapsed and filtered to measure the absolute abundance of every unique TCRbeta CDR3 rearrangement. For each sample, productive Simpson clonality was calculated as the square root of Simpson's diversity index across productive rearrangements. TCRdb mirrors the immuneACCESS table, restricted to in-frame sequences. Some clones are absent from its copies; in checked studies, under half trace to an unresolved V gene, and the reason for the others is unknown. From that table come the V and J calls and clone size; the DNA was used to work out D and trimming. The sample table shows 140,000 to 150,000 clones, and approximately 80% are seen once. The leading ten clones occupy roughly 8.2% of the sample.

The V and J genes are TRBV9 and TRBJ2-7; 7 central nucleotides agree with TRBD1. The clonotype comes from a human donor in a cohort sampled during active COVID-19. Sequences were obtained from peripheral blood. The CDR3 has the sequence CASSAPPGTAYEQYF. The DNA sequence is as follows: TGTGCCAGCAGCGCACCCCCTGGGACAGCCTACGAGCAGTACTTC.